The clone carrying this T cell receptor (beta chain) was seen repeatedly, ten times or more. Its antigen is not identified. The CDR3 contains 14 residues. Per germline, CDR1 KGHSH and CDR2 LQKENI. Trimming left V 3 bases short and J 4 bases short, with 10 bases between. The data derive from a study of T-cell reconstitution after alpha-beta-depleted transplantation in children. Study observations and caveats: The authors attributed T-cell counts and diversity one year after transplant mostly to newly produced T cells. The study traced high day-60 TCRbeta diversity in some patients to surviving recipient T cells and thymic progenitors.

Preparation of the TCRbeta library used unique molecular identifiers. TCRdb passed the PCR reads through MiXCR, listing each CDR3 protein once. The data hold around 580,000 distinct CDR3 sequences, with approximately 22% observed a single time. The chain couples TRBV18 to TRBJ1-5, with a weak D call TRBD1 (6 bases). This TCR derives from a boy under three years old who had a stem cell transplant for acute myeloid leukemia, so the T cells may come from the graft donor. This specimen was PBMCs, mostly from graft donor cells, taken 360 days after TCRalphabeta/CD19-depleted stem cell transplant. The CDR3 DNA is TGTGCCAGCTCACCGGGCAGGGGAAATCAGCCCCAGCATTTT. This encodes CASSPGRGNQPQHF.